The 12 T cell receptor beta chains presented below share a single source sample, sequenced in a study of T cell responses to AZD1222 COVID-19 vaccine. Libraries were prepared by immunoSEQ multiplex PCR; TCRdb keeps only in-frame clonotypes and omits some of them. The data contain tens of thousands of clones, roughly 85% of them singletons. Sequences were derived from peripheral blood, sampled 28 days after the second AZD1222 dose. The receptors were sampled from an adult who received the AZD1222 COVID-19 vaccine.

The V and J genes are TRBV28 and TRBJ2-6; D uncertain. The germline V gene has CDR1 MDHEN and CDR2 SYDVKM. V was cut by 2 bases and J by 2 bases, with 7 bases left in between. This CDR3 contains 15 residues. The CDR3 nucleotides are TGTGCCAGCAGTTTACAGGTCCCTGGGGCCAACGTCCTGACTTTC. Residues: CASSLQVPGANVLTF.

The chain has TRBV11-3 and TRBJ2-1, with D possibly being TRBD2 (5 bases). Per the germline V gene, CDR1 is SGHNT and CDR2 is YENEEA. This CDR3 spans 16 amino acids. The V end was cut by 0 bases, the J end by 3 bases, with 12 bases between. CDR3 region: CASSLDGDEGYNEQFF. CDR3 bases: TGTGCCAGCAGCTTAGATGGGGATGAGGGCTACAATGAGCAGTTCTTC.

This clone was detected only once. The chain recombines TRBV6-2 or TRBV6-3 with TRBJ2-7; D might be TRBD2 (5 bases). Germline V gives CDR1 MNHEY, CDR2 SVGEGT. The V end lost 2 bases, the J end lost 3 bases, and 14 bases lay between the germline ends. This CDR3 region has 15 residues. The CDR3 region has the DNA TGTGCCAGCAGTTACCGGGGTCGGGTAGACTACGAGCAGTACTTC. This encodes CASSYRGRVDYEQYF.

The rearrangement joins TRBV14 to TRBJ2-3, with D perhaps matching TRBD1 (6 bases). Trimming took 1 base from V and 7 from J, leaving 9 bases between them. The CDR3 sequence is 13 residues long. Germline V gives CDR1 SGHDN, CDR2 FVKESK. The CDR3 spells CASSQATGNTQYF. CDR3 nucleotide sequence: TGTGCCAGCAGCCAAGCGACAGGAAATACGCAGTATTTT.

CDR3 coding DNA: TGTGCCAGCACCATGACAGGCCCTGGAAACACCATATATTTT. This gives the protein CASTMTGPGNTIYF. The chain recombines TRBV7-9 with TRBJ1-3; perhaps TRBD1 as D (6 bases). Deletions cut 7 bases from V and 2 bases from J, with 12 bases between. The CDR3 is 14 residues long. The germline gives CDR1 SEHNR, CDR2 FQNEAQ (reference sequence).

CDR3 amino acids: CASSEGTGRGNEKLFF. Written as DNA, the CDR3 is TGTGCCAGCAGTGAAGGGACAGGGAGAGGTAATGAAAAACTGTTTTTT. The chain has TRBV6-1 and TRBJ1-4; 8 bases line up with TRBD1. CDR3 length equals 16 residues. Germline values: CDR1 MNHNS, CDR2 SASEGT. Germline trimming cut 1 base from V and 4 bases from J; bases unmatched to any gene: 5.

The chain is built from TRBV19 and TRBJ1-5; TRBD1 aligns across 7 bases. Per the germline V gene, CDR1 is LNHDA and CDR2 is SQIVND (reference sequence). CDR3 length equals 13 residues. V was clipped by 6 bases and J by 4 bases; unmatched bases: 3. The CDR3 loop reads CASSVTGNQPQHF. The CDR3, as DNA: TGTGCCAGTAGCGTGACAGGGAATCAGCCCCAGCATTTT.

This rearrangement joins TRBV5-4 to TRBJ2-3; 12 bases agree with TRBD2. The J segment lost 3 bases and the V segment lost 3 bases, leaving 2 bases of the junction unmatched. Germline V gene lookup returns CDR1 SGHNT and CDR2 YYREEE (reference sequence). CDR3 length: 15 residues. The CDR3 DNA reads TGTGCCAGCAGCTCCGGACTAGCGGGGACAGATACGCAGTATTTT. Its translation is CASSSGLAGTDTQYF.

The gene calls are TRBV25-1 and TRBJ1-1; D is possibly TRBD1 (5 bases). The CDR3 consists of 15 residues. V was pared by 1 base and J by 5 bases, with 14 bases between. The V gene's germline CDR1 is MGHDK and CDR2 SYGVNS. CDR3 nucleotide sequence: TGTGCCAGCAGTGAATTTAGGGCAGGGTTTACTGAAGCTTTCTTT. Its protein product is CASSEFRAGFTEAFF.

This chain uses TRBV28 with TRBJ1-3, with D possibly being TRBD1 (6 bases). Germline assignment: CDR1 MDHEN and CDR2 SYDVKM. The CDR3 runs to 13 residues. Trimming shortened V by 4 bases and J by 8 bases, and 12 bases separated the two germline ends. CDR3 nucleotide sequence: TGTGCCAGCAGTTCTGGGACAATGGACACCATATATTTT. This sequence encodes CASSSGTMDTIYF.

The chain is built from TRBV5-4 and TRBJ2-2, with TRBD1 matching over 11 bases. CDR1 and CDR2 from the germline V gene are SGHNT and YYREEE (reference sequence). The V segment lost 4 bases and the J segment 5 bases; nucleotides outside the gene matches: 7. The CDR3 consists of 16 residues. The CDR3 DNA is TGTGCCAGCAGCGATGGACAGGGGGCGCGAACCGGGGAGCTGTTTTTT. It specifies CASSDGQGARTGELFF.

The V call is TRBV28, the J call TRBJ1-1; no clear D. V was trimmed by 11 bases and J by 3 bases, leaving 22 bases between them. In germline, CDR1 is MDHEN, CDR2 SYDVKM. The CDR3 totals 15 residues. For the CDR3, the DNA is TGTGCCTCCGACGCGCCCGGAGGAGTGTACACTGAAGCTTTCTTT. Translation gives CASDAPGGVYTEAFF.